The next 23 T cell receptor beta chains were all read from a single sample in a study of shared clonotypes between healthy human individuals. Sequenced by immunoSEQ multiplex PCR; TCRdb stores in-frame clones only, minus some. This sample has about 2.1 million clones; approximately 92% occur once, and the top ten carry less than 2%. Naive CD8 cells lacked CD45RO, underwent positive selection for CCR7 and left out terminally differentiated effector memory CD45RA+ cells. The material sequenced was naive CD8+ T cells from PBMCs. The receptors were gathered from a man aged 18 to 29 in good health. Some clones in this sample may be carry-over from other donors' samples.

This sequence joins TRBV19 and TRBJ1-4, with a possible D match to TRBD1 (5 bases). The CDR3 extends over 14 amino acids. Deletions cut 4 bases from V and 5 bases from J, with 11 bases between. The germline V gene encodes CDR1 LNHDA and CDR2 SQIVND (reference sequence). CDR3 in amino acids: CASSTTDLNEKLFF. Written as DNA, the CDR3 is TGTGCCAGTAGTACGACAGACCTAAATGAAAAACTGTTTTTT.

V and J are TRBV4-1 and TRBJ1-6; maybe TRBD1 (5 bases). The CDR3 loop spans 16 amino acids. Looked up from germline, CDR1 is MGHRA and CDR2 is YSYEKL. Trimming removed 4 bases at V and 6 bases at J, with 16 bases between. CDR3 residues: CASSPRVTDLNSPLHF. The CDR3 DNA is TGCGCCAGCAGCCCTCGTGTGACAGATCTTAATTCACCCCTCCACTTT.

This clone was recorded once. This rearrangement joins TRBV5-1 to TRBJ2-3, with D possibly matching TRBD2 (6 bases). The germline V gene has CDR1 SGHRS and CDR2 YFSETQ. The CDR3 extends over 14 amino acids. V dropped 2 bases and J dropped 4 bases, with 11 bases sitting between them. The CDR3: CASSFYGGPDTQYF. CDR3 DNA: TGCGCCAGCAGCTTTTACGGGGGTCCAGATACGCAGTATTTT.

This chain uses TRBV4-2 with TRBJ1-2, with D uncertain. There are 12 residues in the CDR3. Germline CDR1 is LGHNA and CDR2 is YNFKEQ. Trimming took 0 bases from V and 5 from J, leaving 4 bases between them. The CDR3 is CASSQDKYGYTF. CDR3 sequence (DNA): TGTGCCAGCAGCCAAGACAAGTATGGCTACACCTTC.

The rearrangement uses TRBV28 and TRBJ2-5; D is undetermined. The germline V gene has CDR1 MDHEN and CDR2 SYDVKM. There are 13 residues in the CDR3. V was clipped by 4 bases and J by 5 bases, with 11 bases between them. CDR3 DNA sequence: TGTGCCAGCAGTTATAGGCGGAGTGAGACCCAGTACTTC. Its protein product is CASSYRRSETQYF.

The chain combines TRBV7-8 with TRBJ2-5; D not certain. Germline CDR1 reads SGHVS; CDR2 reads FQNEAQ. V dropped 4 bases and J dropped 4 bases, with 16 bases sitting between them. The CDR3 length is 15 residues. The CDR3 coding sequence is TGTGCCAGCAGCTCATTACCCACGAGACGAGAGACCCAGTACTTC. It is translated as CASSSLPTRRETQYF. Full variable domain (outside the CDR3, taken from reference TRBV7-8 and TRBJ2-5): GAGVSQSPRYKVAKRGQDVALRCDPISGHVSLFWYQQALGQGPEFLTYFQNEAQLDKSGLPSDRFFAERPEGSVSTLKIQRTQQEDSAVYLCASSSLPTRRETQYFGPGTRLLVL.

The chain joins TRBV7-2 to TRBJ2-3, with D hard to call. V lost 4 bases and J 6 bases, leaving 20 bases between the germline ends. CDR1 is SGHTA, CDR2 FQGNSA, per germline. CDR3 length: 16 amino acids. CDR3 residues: CASSSIKIVLADTQYF. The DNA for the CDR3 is TGTGCCAGCAGCTCTATAAAAATCGTGTTGGCGGATACGCAGTATTTT.

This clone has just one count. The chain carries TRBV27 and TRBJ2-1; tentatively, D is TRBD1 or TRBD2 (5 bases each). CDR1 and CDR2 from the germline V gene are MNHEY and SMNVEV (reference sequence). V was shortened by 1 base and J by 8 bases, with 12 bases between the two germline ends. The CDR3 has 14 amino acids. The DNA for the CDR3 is TGTGCCAGCAGTTTATGGGGCGAGGGGTATGAGCAGTTCTTC. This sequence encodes CASSLWGEGYEQFF.

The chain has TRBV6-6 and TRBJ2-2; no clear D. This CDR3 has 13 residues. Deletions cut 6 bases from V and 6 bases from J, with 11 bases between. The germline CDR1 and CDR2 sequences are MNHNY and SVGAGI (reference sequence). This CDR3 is CASRLNLPGELFF. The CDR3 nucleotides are TGTGCCAGCAGGCTTAATTTGCCCGGGGAGCTGTTTTTT.

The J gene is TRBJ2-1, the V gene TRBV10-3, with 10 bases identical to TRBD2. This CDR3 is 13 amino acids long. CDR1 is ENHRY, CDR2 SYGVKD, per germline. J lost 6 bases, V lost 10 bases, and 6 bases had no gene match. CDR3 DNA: TGTGCCACTCTAGCGGGAGATAGCAATGAGCAGTTCTTC. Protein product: CATLAGDSNEQFF.

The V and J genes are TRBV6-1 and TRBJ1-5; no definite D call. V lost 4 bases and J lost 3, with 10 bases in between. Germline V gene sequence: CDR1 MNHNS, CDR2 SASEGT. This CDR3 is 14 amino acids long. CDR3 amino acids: CASSGRVFNQPQHF. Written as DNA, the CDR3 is TGTGCCAGCAGTGGACGGGTTTTCAATCAGCCCCAGCATTTT.

Here the CDR3 reads CASSYLSGRAGELFF. For the CDR3, the DNA is TGTGCCAGCAGTTACCTCAGCGGGAGAGCCGGGGAGCTGTTTTTT. The chain links TRBV6-5 to TRBJ2-2; 8 bases map to TRBD2. Germline lookup yields CDR1 MNHEY and CDR2 SVGAGI. With 2 bases clipped from V and 6 bases from J, the junction kept 5 bases outside the gene matches. CDR3 length: 15 amino acids.

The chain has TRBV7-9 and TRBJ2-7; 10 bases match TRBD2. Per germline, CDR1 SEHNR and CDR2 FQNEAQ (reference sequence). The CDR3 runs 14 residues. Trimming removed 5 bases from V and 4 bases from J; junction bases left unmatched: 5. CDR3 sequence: CASSRAGLAYEQYF. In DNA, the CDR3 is TGTGCCAGCAGCCGAGCGGGACTAGCGTACGAGCAGTACTTC.

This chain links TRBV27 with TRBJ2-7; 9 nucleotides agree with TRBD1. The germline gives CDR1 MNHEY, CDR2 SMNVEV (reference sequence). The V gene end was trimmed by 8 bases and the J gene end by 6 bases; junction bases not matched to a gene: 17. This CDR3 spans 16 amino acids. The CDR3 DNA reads TGTGCCAGCTTTATTGAGTTAGGGGACAGGGTGCGCGAGCAGTACTTC. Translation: CASFIELGDRVREQYF.

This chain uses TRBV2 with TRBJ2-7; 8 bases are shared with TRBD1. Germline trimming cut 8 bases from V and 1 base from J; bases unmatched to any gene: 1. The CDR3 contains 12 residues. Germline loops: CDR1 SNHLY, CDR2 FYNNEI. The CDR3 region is CASDRGSYEQYF. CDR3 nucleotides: TGTGCCAGCGACAGGGGTTCCTACGAGCAGTACTTC.

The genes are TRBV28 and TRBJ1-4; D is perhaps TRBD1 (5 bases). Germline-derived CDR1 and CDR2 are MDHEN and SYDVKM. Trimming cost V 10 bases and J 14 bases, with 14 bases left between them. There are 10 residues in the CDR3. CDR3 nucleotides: TGTGCCACCGAGGACCGGGACCTGTTTTTT. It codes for CATEDRDLFF.

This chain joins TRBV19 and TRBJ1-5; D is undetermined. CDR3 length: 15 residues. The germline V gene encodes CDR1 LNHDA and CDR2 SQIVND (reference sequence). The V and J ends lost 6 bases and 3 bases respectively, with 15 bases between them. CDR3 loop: CASRKEILPNQPQHF. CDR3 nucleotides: TGTGCCAGTAGAAAGGAGATCCTCCCCAATCAGCCCCAGCATTTT.

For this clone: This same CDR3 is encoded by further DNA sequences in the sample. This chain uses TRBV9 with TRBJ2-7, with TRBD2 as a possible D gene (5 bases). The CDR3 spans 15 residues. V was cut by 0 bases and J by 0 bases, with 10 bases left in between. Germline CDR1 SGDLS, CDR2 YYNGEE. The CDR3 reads CASSVGGADSYEQYF. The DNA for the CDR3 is TGTGCCAGCAGCGTAGGGGGAGCGGACTCCTACGAGCAGTACTTC. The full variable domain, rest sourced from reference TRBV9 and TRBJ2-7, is DSGVTQTPKHLITATGQRVTLRCSPRSGDLSVYWYQQSLDQGLQFLIQYYNGEERAKGNILERFSAQQFPDLHSELNLSSLELGDSALYFCASSVGGADSYEQYFGPGTRLTVT.

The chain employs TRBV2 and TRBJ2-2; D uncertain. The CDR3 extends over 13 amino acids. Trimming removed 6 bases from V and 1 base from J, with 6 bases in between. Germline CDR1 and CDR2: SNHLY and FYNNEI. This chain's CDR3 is CASRSGNTGELFF. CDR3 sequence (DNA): TGTGCCAGCAGGTCGGGGAACACCGGGGAGCTGTTTTTT.

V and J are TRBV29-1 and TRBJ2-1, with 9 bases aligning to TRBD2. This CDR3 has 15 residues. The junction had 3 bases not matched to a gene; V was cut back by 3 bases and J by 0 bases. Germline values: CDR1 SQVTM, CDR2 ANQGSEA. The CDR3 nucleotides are TGCAGCGTTGAGGGCGGGAGGGCCTCCTACAATGAGCAGTTCTTC. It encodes CSVEGGRASYNEQFF.

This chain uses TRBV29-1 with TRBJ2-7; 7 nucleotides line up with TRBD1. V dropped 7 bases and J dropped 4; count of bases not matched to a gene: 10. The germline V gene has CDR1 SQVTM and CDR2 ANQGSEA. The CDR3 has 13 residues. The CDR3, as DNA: TGCAGCGCTATAGGGGGCGCCGGGTACGAGCAGTACTTC. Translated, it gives CSAIGGAGYEQYF.

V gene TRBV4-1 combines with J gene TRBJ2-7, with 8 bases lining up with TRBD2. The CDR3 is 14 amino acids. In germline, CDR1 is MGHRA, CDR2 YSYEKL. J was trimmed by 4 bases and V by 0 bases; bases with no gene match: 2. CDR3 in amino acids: CASSQDPSGYEQYF. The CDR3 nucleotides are TGCGCCAGCAGCCAAGATCCTAGCGGGTACGAGCAGTACTTC.

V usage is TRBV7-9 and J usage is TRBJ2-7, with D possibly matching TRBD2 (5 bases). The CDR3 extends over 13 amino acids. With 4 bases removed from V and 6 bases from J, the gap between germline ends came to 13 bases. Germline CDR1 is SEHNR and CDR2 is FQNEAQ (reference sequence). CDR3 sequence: CASSSLAGVEQYF. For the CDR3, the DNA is TGTGCCAGCAGCTCCCTAGCTGGTGTCGAGCAGTACTTC.